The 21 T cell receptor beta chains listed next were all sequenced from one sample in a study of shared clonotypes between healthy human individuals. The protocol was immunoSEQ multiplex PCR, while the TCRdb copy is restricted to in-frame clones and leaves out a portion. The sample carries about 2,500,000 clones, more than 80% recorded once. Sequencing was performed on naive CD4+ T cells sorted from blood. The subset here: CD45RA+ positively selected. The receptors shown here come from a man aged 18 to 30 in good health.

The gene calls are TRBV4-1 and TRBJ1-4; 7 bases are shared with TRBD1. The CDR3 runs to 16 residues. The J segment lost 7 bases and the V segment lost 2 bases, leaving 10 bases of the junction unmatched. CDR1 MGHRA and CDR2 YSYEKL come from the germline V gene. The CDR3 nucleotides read TGCGCCAGCAGCCAAAGTAAAGGGGGCATCGGTGAAAAACTGTTTTTT. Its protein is CASSQSKGGIGEKLFF.

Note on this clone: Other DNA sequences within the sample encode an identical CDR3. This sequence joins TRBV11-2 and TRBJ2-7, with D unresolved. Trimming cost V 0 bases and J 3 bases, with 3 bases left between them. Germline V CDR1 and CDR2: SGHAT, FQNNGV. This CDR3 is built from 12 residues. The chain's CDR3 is CASSLEVYEQYF. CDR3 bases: TGTGCCAGCAGCTTAGAAGTCTACGAGCAGTACTTC.

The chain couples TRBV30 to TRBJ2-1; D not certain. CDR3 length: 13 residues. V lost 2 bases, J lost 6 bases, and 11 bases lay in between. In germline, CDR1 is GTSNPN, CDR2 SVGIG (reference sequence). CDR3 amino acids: CAWSNWAPNEQFF. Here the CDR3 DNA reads TGTGCCTGGAGTAACTGGGCCCCCAATGAGCAGTTCTTC.

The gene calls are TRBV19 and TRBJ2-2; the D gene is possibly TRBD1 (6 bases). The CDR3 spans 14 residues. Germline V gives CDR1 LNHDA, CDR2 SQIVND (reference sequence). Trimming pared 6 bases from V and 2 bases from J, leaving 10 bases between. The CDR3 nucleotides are TGTGCCAGTAGGTTCAGGGGCAACACCGGGGAGCTGTTTTTT. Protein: CASRFRGNTGELFF.

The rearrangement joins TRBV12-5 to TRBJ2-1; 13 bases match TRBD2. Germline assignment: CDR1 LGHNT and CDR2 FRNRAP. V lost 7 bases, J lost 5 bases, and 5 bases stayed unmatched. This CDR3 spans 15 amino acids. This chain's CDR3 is CASVRTSGGNNEQFF. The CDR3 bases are TGTGCTAGTGTTCGGACTAGCGGGGGTAACAATGAGCAGTTCTTC.

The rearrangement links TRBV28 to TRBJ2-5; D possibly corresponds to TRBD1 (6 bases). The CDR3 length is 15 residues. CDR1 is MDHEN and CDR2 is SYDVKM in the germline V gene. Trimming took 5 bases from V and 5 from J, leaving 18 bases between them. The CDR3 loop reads CASSASGTMMETQYF. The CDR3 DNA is TGTGCCAGCAGTGCGTCCGGGACAATGATGGAGACCCAGTACTTC. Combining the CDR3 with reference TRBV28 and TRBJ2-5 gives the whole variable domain DVKVTQSSRYLVKRTGEKVFLECVQDMDHENMFWYRQDPGLGLRLIYFSYDVKMKEKGDIPEGYSVSREKKERFSLILESASTNQTSMYLCASSASGTMMETQYFGPGTRLLVL.

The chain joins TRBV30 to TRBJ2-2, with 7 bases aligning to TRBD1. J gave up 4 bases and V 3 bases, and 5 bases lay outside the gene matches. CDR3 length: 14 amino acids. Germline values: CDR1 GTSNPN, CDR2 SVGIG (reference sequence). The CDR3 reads CAWREGASTGELFF. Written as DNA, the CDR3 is TGTGCCTGGAGAGAGGGGGCGAGCACCGGGGAGCTGTTTTTT.

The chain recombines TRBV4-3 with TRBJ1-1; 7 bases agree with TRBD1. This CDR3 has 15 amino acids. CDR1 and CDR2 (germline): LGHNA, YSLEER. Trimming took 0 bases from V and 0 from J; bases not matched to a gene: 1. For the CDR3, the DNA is TGCGCCAGCAGCCAAGATACAGGGGTGAACACTGAAGCTTTCTTT. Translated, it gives CASSQDTGVNTEAFF.

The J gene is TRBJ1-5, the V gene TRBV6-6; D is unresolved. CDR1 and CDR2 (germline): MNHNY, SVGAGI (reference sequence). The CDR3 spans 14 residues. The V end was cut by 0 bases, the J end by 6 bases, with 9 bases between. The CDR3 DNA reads TGTGCCAGCAGTTACTCCGAAATGTTTCAGCCCCAGCATTTT. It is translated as CASSYSEMFQPQHF.

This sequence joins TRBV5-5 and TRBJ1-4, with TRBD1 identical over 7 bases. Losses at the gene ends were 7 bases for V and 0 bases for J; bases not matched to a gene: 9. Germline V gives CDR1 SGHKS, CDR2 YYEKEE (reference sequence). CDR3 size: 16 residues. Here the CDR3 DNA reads TGTGCCAGCTCCCCGGGACAGCATGCAACTAATGAAAAACTGTTTTTT. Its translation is CASSPGQHATNEKLFF.

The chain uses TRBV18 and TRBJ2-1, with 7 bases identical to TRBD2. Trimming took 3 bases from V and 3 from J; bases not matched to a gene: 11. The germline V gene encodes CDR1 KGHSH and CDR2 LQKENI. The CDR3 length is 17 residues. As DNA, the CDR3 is TGTGCCAGCTCACCGATTACTAGCGTCAATAACTACAATGAGCAGTTCTTC. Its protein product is CASSPITSVNNYNEQFF.

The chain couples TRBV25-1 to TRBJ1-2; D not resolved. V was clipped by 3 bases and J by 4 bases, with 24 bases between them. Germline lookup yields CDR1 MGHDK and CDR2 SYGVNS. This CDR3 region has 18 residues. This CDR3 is CASSDGGSRSIRFYGYTF. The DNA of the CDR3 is TGTGCCAGCAGTGATGGTGGGTCCAGGAGCATCAGATTCTATGGCTACACCTTC.

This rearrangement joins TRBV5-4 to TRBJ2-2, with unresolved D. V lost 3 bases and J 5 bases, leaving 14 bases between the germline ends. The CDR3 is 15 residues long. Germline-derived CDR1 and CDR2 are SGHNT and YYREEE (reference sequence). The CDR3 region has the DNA TGTGCCAGCAGCTCATCCACGACAAGTACCGGGGAGCTGTTTTTT. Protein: CASSSSTTSTGELFF. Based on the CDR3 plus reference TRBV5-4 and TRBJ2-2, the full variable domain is ETGVTQSPTHLIKTRGQQVTLRCSSQSGHNTVSWYQQALGQGPQFIFQYYREEENGRGNFPPRFSGLQFPNYSSELNVNALELDDSALYLCASSSSTTSTGELFFGEGSRLTVL.

The chain's CDR3 is CASSELAGVKTQYF. Here the CDR3 DNA reads TGTGCCAGCAGCGAGCTAGCGGGGGTAAAGACCCAGTACTTC. V usage is TRBV6-5 and J usage is TRBJ2-5, with 10 bases fitting TRBD2. In germline, CDR1 is MNHEY, CDR2 SVGAGI. V shed 6 bases and J 6 bases; nucleotides not matched to a gene: 7. There are 14 residues in the CDR3.

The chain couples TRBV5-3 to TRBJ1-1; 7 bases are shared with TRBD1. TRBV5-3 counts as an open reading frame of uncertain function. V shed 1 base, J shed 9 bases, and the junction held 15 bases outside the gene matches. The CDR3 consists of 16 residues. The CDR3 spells CARSLYVDRVTVKAFF. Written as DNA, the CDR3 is TGTGCCAGAAGCTTGTATGTCGACAGGGTTACGGTAAAAGCTTTCTTT.

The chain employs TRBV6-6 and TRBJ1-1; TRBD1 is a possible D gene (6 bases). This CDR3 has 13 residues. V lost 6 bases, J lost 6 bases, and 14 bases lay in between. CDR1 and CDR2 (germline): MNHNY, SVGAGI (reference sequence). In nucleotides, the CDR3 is TGTGCCAGCAGACATACAGGGAGCCCTGAAGCTTTCTTT. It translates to CASRHTGSPEAFF.

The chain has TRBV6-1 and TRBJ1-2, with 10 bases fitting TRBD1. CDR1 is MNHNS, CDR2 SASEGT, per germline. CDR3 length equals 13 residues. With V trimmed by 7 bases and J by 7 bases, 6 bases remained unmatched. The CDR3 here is CASTKDRGPGYTF. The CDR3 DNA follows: TGTGCCAGCACGAAAGACAGGGGGCCTGGCTACACCTTC.

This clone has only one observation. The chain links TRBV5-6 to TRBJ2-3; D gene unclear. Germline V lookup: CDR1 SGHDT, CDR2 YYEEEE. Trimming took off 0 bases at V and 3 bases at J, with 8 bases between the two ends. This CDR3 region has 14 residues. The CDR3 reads CASSLGSATDTQYF. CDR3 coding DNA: TGTGCCAGCAGCTTGGGGAGCGCGACAGATACGCAGTATTTT.

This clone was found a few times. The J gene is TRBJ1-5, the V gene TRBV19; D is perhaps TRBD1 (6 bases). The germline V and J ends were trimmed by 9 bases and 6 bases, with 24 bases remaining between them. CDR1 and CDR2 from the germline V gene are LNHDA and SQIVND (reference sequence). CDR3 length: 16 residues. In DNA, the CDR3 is TGTGCCAGCAAAGTTACCGGGACACCGCCGGGTCAGCCCCAGCATTTT. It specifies CASKVTGTPPGQPQHF.

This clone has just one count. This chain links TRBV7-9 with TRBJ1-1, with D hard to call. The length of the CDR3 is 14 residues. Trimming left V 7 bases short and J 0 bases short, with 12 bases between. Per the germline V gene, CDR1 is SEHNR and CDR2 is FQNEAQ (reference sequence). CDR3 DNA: TGTGCCAGCACAATAGGCAGCATGAACACTGAAGCTTTCTTT. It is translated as CASTIGSMNTEAFF.

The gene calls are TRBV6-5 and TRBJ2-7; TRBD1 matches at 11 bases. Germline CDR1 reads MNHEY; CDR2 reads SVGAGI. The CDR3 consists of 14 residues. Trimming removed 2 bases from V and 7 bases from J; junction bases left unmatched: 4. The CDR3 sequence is CASSYGQGAREQYF. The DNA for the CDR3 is TGTGCCAGCAGTTACGGACAGGGGGCGCGTGAGCAGTACTTC.